Listed here are 4 T cell receptor beta chains from one sample, sequenced in a study of identical twins. MiXCR was run by TCRdb on the 5' RACE reads, yielding one entry per CDR3 protein. The table includes about 100,000 distinct CDR3 sequences, 4.5% to 6.5% detected once. Input material: memory T cells sorted from blood. Source of these receptors: a woman aged 50 to 60 in good health.

This clonotype has ten or more counts. This chain uses TRBV20-1 with TRBJ1-2; no reliable D call. V lost 3 bases to trimming and J lost 8 bases, with 13 bases between them. Looked up from germline, CDR1 is DFQATT and CDR2 is SNEGSKA (reference sequence). There are 12 residues in the CDR3. The CDR3 spells CSASPVTGGYTF. The CDR3 DNA follows: TGCAGTGCTAGTCCCGTAACGGGCGGCTACACCTTC.

This clonotype was seen ten or more times. The V call is TRBV5-1, the J call TRBJ2-1; 10 nucleotides match TRBD2. In germline, CDR1 is SGHRS, CDR2 YFSETQ. J lost 6 bases, V lost 6 bases, and 9 bases had no gene match. The CDR3 consists of 15 residues. The CDR3 spells CASTLTAGGVNEQFF. The CDR3, as DNA: TGCGCCAGCACCTTAACAGCGGGAGGGGTCAATGAGCAGTTCTTC.

This chain connects TRBV20-1 to TRBJ2-5, with 10 bases lining up with TRBD2. Trimming removed 6 bases from V and 5 bases from J; junction bases left unmatched: 0. From germline, CDR1 is DFQATT and CDR2 SNEGSKA (reference sequence). The CDR3 has 11 residues. CDR3 DNA sequence: TGCAGTGCGACTAGCGGGGAGACCCAGTACTTC. Its translation is CSATSGETQYF.

This clonotype was detected many times. V gene TRBV27 combines with J gene TRBJ1-5; D gene uncertain. This CDR3 has 13 residues. V lost 8 bases, J lost 1 base, and 9 bases lay in between. Germline V gene data show CDR1 as MNHEY and CDR2 as SMNVEV (reference sequence). CDR3 DNA: TGTGCCAGCTCCATCATGAGCAATCAGCCCCAGCATTTT. Translated, it gives CASSIMSNQPQHF.